This T cell receptor (beta chain) was profiled in a study of control samples from healthy donors and cancer patients. TCRdb keeps only in-frame clones here, not all; method: immunoSEQ multiplex PCR. The sample shows about 410,000 clones, over 75% of them seen only once. V was pared by 0 bases and J by 3 bases, with 12 bases between. The CDR3 sequence is 15 residues long. Germline V gene sequence: CDR1 LGHDT, CDR2 YNNKEL (reference sequence). The count of this clone is one. The rearrangement uses TRBV3-1 (or the pseudogene TRBV3-2) and TRBJ2-7; D perhaps matches TRBD1 (6 bases). The clonotype was recovered from a man aged 40-50 years with head and neck cancer. The specimen sequenced was PBMCs. The DNA for the CDR3 is TGTGCCAGCAGCCAAGAGCCCAGGGGAGACTACGAGCAGTACTTC. As protein: CASSQEPRGDYEQYF.